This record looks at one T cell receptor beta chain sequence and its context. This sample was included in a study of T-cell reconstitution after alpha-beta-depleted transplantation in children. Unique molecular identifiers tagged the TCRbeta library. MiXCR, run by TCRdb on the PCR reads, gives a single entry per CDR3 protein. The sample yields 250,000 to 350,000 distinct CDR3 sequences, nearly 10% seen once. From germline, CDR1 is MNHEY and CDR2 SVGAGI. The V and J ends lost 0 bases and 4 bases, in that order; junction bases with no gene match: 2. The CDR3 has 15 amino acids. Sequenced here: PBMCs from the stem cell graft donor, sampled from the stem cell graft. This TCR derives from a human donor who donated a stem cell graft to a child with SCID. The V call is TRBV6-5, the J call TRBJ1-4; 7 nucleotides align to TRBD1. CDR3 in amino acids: CASSYSGTDNEKLFF. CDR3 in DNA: TGTGCCAGCAGTTACTCGGGGACAGATAATGAAAAACTGTTTTTT.